The clone carrying this TCR beta chain was detected only a few times. The antigen is unknown. Sequencing libraries for TCR beta were prepared with iRepertoire HTBI primers and Arm-PCR of CDR3 regions. TCRdb re-derived calls from the multiplex PCR reads in MiXCR, one entry per CDR3 protein. The data contain approximately 440,000 distinct CDR3 sequences, 20% to 30% of them seen just once; the ten biggest clones take up roughly 30%. This entry belongs to a study of regulatory T cells in long-lasting Graves disease. Whole-study results and caveats: Patients with persistent disease shared 2,741 public clonotypes, outpacing the roughly 1,000 shared by new patients. Segments TRBV28, TRBJ1-2 and TRBJ2-5 showed preferential usage in persistent disease.

J lost 3 bases, V lost 7 bases, and 11 bases had no gene match. This CDR3 is built from 15 residues. Per germline, CDR1 SQVTM and CDR2 ANQGSEA. Time point described: persistent/refractory GD, antithyroid drugs over 5 years with positive TRAb. PBMC RNA served as the TCR library source. American Thyroid Association guidelines defined Graves' disease diagnosis. The input for sequencing was peripheral blood mononuclear cells (PBMCs), taken when the disease was refractory, from a patient treated with antithyroid drugs. This sequence originates from a female donor with Graves disease. The chain couples TRBV29-1 to TRBJ2-2, with 7 bases fitting TRBD1. CDR3 coding DNA: TGCAGCGAGATCGACAGGGATAAGTACACCGGGGAGCTGTTTTTT. Protein sequence: CSEIDRDKYTGELFF.